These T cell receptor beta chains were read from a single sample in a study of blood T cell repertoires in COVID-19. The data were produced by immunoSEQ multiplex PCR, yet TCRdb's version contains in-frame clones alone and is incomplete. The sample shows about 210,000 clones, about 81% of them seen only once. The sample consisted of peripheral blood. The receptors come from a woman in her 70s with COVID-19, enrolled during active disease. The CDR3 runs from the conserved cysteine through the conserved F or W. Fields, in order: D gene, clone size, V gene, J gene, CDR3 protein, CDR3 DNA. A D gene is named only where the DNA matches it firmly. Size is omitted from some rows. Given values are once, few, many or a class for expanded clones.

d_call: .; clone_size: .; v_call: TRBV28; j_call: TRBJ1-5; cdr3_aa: CASSLMESRGQLEPYSNQPQHF; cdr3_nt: TGTGCCAGCAGTTTAATGGAAAGCAGGGGCCAATTGGAACCCTATAGCAATCAGCCCCAGCATTTT
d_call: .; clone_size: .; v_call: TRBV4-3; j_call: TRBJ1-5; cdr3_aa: CASSQETGNQPQHF; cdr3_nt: TGCGCCAGCAGCCAAGAAACGGGGAATCAGCCCCAGCATTTT
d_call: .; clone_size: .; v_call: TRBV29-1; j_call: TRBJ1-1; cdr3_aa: CSVREQAEGRAFF; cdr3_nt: TGCAGCGTTAGGGAACAAGCAGAGGGAAGAGCTTTCTTT
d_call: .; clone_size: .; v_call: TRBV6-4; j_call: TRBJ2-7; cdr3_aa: CASRLVTPLGYEQYF; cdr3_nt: TGTGCCAGCAGGCTAGTCACTCCACTGGGCTACGAGCAGTACTTC
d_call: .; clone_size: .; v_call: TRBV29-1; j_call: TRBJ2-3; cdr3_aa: CSAAGRATDTQYF; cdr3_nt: TGCAGCGCCGCCGGGAGAGCCACAGATACGCAGTATTTT
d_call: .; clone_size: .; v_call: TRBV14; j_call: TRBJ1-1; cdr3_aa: CASSQVSELNTEAFF; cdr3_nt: TGTGCCAGCAGCCAAGTTTCCGAGTTGAACACTGAAGCTTTCTTT
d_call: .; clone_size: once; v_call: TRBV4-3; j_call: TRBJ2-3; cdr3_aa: CASTSNGGRTDTQYF; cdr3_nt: TGCGCCAGCACAAGCAACGGGGGTCGAACAGATACGCAGTATTTT
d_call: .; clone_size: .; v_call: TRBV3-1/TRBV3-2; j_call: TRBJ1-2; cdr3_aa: CASSHNSFYGYTF; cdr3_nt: TGTGCCAGCAGCCATAACAGCTTCTATGGCTACACCTTC
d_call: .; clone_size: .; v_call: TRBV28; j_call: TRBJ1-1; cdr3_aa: CASSSTGNMNTEAFF; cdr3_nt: TGTGCCAGCAGTTCGACCGGGAACATGAACACTGAAGCTTTCTTT
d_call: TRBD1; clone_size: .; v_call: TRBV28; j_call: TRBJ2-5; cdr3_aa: CASSPSTGVKTQYF; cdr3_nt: TGTGCCAGCAGTCCATCGACAGGGGTAAAGACCCAGTACTTC
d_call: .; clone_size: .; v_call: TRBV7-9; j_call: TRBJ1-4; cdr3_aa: CASSSRAGATSTNEKLFF; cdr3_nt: TGTGCCAGCAGCTCCCGGGCAGGGGCGACCTCAACTAATGAAAAACTGTTTTTT
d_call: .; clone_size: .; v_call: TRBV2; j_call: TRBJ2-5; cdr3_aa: CASRTDQETQYF; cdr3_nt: TGTGCCAGCAGGACAGATCAAGAGACCCAGTACTTC
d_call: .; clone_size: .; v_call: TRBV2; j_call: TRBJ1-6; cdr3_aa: CASRAGSSYNSPLHF; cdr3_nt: TGTGCCAGCAGGGCGGGAAGCTCCTATAATTCACCCCTCCACTTT
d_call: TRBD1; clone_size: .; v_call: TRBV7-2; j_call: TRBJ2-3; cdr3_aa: CASSSRQGTQYF; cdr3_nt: TGTGCCAGCAGCTCGAGACAGGGGACGCAGTATTTT
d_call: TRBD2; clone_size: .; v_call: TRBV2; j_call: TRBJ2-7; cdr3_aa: CASREGLAGPYEQYF; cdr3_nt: TGTGCCAGCAGAGAGGGACTAGCGGGACCCTACGAGCAGTACTTC
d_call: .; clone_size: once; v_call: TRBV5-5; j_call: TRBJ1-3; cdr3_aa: CASSLAAASGNTIYF; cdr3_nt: TGTGCCAGCAGCTTGGCCGCGGCGTCTGGAAACACCATATATTTT
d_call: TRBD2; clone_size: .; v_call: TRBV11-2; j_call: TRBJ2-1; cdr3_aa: CALSSTSGRVEQFF; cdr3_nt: TGTGCCCTCAGTAGTACTAGCGGGAGGGTTGAGCAGTTCTTC
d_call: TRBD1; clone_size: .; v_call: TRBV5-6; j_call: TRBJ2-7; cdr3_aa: CASSLAGQGYSYEQYF; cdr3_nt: TGTGCCAGCAGCTTGGCCGGACAGGGGTATTCCTACGAGCAGTACTTC
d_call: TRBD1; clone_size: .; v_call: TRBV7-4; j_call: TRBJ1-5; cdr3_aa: CASSYIQGARLAGNQPQHF; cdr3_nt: TGTGCCAGCAGCTATATTCAGGGGGCGCGTCTAGCGGGCAATCAGCCCCAGCATTTT
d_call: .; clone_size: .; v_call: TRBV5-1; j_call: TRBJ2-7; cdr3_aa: CASRRGSSYEQYF; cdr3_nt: TGCGCCAGCAGGAGAGGGAGCTCCTACGAGCAGTACTTC
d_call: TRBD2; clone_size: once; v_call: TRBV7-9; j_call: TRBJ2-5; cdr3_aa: CASSLDLAGGETQYF; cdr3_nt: TGTGCCAGCAGCTTAGACTTAGCGGGAGGAGAGACCCAGTACTTC
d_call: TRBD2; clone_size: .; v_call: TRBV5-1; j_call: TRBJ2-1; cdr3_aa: CASSHGTSGTDNEQFF; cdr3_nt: TGCGCCAGCAGCCATGGGACTAGCGGGACCGACAATGAGCAGTTCTTC
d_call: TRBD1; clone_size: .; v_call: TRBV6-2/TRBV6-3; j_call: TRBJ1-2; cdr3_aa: CASSHPGQGGYGYTF; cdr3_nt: TGTGCCAGCAGCCACCCGGGACAGGGAGGGTATGGCTACACCTTC
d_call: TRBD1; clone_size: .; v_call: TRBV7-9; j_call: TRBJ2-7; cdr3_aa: CASSPTGQGLYEQYF; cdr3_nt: TGTGCCAGCAGTCCAACGGGACAGGGGCTCTACGAGCAGTACTTC
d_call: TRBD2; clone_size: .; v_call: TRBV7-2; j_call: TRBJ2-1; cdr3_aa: CASSFVAGGGNEQFF; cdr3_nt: TGTGCCAGCAGCTTTGTAGCGGGAGGGGGCAATGAGCAGTTCTTC
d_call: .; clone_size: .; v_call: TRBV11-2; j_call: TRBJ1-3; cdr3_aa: CASSYGQDFSGNTIYF; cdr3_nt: TGTGCCAGCAGCTATGGGCAGGACTTCTCTGGAAACACCATATATTTT
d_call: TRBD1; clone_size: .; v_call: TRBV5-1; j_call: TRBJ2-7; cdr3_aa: CASRPSGQSSGEQYF; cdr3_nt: TGCGCCAGCAGACCCTCGGGACAGTCTTCTGGCGAGCAGTACTTC
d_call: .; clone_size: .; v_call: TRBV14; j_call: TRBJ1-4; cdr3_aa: CASSQDYGGYNEKLFF; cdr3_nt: TGTGCCAGCAGCCAAGATTACGGGGGGTATAATGAAAAACTGTTTTTT
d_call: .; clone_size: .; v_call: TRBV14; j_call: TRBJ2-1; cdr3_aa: CASSQEGIRRNEQFF; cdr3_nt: TGTGCCAGCAGCCAAGAGGGGATTAGGAGGAATGAGCAGTTCTTC
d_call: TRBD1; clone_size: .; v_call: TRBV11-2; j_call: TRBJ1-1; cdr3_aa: CASSLEGTGYTEAFF; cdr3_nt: TGTGCCAGCAGCTTAGAAGGGACAGGGTACACTGAAGCTTTCTTT
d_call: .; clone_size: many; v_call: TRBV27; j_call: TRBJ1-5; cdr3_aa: CASSSPLQPQHF; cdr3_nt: TGTGCCAGCAGTTCCCCCCTTCAGCCCCAGCATTTT
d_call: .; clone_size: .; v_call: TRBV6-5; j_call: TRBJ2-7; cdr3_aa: CASSYSGRGTSYEQYF; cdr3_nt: TGTGCCAGCAGTTACTCTGGCAGGGGGACTTCCTACGAGCAGTACTTC
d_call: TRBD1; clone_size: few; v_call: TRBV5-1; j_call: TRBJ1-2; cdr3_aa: CASSSDRPDYGYTF; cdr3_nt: TGCGCCAGCAGCTCGGACAGGCCAGACTATGGCTACACCTTC
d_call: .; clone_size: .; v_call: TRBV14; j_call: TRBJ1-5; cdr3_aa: CASSQEEGFNQPQHF; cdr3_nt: TGTGCCAGCAGCCAAGAGGAGGGGTTCAATCAGCCCCAGCATTTT
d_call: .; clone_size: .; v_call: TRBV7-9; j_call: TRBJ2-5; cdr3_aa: CASSLAGGLKRGETQYF; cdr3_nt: TGTGCCAGCAGCTTAGCTGGGGGACTTAAACGTGGAGAGACCCAGTACTTC
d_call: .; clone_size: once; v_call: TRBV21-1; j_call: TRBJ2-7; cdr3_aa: CASSTPRDRPYEQYF; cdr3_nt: TGTGCCAGCAGCACTCCTCGGGACAGGCCCTACGAGCAGTACTTC
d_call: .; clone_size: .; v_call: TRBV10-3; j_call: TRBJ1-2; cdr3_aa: CAISGTVTNYGYTF; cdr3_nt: TGTGCCATCAGTGGGACAGTAACTAACTATGGCTACACCTTC
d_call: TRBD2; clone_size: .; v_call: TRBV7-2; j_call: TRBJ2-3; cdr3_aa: CASSPGGGNTDTQYF; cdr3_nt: TGTGCCAGCAGCCCTGGGGGGGGTAACACAGATACGCAGTATTTT
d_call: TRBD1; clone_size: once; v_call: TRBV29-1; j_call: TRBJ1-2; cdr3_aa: CSVEGTGYYGYTF; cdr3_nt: TGCAGCGTTGAAGGGACAGGGTACTATGGCTACACCTTC
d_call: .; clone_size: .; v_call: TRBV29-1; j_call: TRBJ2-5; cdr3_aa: CSVDLQGTGETQYF; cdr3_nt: TGCAGCGTTGACCTACAGGGTACGGGAGAGACCCAGTACTTC
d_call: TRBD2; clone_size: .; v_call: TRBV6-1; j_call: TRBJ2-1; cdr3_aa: CASSVVSGGGVNEQFF; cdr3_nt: TGTGCCAGCAGTGTTGTTAGCGGGGGTGGGGTCAATGAGCAGTTCTTC
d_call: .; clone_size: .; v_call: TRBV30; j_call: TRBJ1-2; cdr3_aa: CAWCPRTDYGHTF; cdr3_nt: TGTGCCTGGTGCCCTCGGACAGACTATGGCCACACCTTC
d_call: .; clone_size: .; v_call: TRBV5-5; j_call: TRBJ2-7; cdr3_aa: CASSRGSTYEQYF; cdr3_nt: TGTGCCAGCAGCAGGGGCAGTACCTACGAGCAGTACTTC
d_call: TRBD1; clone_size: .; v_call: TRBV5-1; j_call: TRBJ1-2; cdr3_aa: CASSPGTGDSDGYTF; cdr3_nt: TGCGCCAGCAGCCCAGGGACAGGGGATTCGGATGGCTACACCTTC
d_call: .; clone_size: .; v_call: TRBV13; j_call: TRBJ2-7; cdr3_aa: CASSLKGVSYEQYF; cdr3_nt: TGTGCCAGCAGCTTAAAAGGGGTCAGCTACGAGCAGTACTTC
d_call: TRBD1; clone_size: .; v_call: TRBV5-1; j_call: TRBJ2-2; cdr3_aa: CASIRDRETTGELFF; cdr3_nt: TGCGCCAGCATCCGGGACAGGGAAACTACCGGGGAGCTGTTTTTT
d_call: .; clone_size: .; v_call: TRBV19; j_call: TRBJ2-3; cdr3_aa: CASIENGRGDTQYF; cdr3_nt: TGTGCCAGTATTGAAAATGGACGCGGGGATACGCAGTATTTT
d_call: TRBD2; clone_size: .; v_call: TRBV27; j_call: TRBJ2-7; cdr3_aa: CASSREGSVNYEQYF; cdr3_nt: TGTGCCAGCAGCCGGGAGGGGTCGGTAAACTACGAGCAGTACTTC
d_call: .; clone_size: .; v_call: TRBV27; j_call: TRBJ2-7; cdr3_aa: CASRSTEPPYEQYF; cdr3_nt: TGTGCCAGCAGGTCAACAGAACCCCCCTACGAGCAGTACTTC
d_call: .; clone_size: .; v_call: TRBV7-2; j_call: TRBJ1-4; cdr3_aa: CASSLRGQGGATNEKLFF; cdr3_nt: TGTGCCAGCAGCCTTCGCGGGCAGGGAGGAGCAACTAATGAAAAACTGTTTTTT
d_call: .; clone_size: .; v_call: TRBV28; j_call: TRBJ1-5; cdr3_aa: CASSFYKDRYYSNQPQHF; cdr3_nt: TGTGCCAGCAGCTTTTACAAGGACAGATATTATAGCAATCAGCCCCAGCATTTT